Shown below are 24 T cell receptor beta chains from a single sample sequenced in a study of vaccination and CD4 T cells after COVID-19. These receptors lack a known antigen. Treatment noted: approximately nine-day PBMC culture with coronavirus spike peptide pools or control peptides (ViraFEST assay). Sequencing of DNA taken from cultured CD4+ T cells relied on the Oncomine TCR Beta short-read assay. TCRdb independently ran MiXCR on the PCR reads; one entry per CDR3 protein. The sample shows just under 10,000 distinct CDR3 sequences, 45% to 55% of them seen only once. Source material: CD4+ T cells from blood, cultured in vitro. These receptors were collected from a human donor who had recovered from COVID-19.

The chain joins TRBV4-3 to TRBJ2-5; D possibly corresponds to TRBD2 (6 bases). The CDR3 runs 13 residues. The V and J ends lost 2 bases and 7 bases respectively, with 11 bases between them. Germline V gives CDR1 LGHNA, CDR2 YSLEER. CDR3 sequence (DNA): TGCGCCAGCAGCCAAAATATGGAGGGGACCCAGTACTTC. As protein: CASSQNMEGTQYF.

The V and J genes are TRBV5-1 and TRBJ2-3; D call uncertain. Trimming cost V 5 bases and J 6 bases, with 10 bases left between them. This CDR3 is built from 12 residues. In germline, CDR1 is SGHRS, CDR2 YFSETQ. CDR3 in DNA: TGCGCCAGCAGTCCCGGGCTCGATACGCAGTATTTT. It specifies CASSPGLDTQYF.

This clonotype was observed a few times. This rearrangement joins TRBV2 to TRBJ2-6, with 8 nucleotides matching TRBD1. Germline V gives CDR1 SNHLY, CDR2 FYNNEI. This CDR3 is built from 16 residues. With 6 bases clipped from V and 0 bases from J, the junction kept 4 bases outside the gene matches. The CDR3 sequence: CASRPTGGSGANVLTF. The DNA of the CDR3 is TGTGCCAGCAGACCCACAGGGGGCTCTGGGGCCAACGTCCTGACTTTC. The whole variable domain, filled in from reference TRBV2 and TRBJ2-6, reads EPEVTQTPSHQVTQMGQEVILRCVPISNHLYFYWYRQILGQKVEFLVSFYNNEISEKSEIFDDQFSVERPDGSNFTLKIRSTKLEDSAMYFCASRPTGGSGANVLTFGAGSRLTVL.

This clonotype turned up a few times. V is TRBV5-1 and J is TRBJ2-5, with 8 nucleotides matching TRBD2. This CDR3 has 16 amino acids. CDR1 is SGHRS and CDR2 is YFSETQ in the germline V gene. J gave up 5 bases and V 0 bases, and 9 bases lay outside the gene matches. The CDR3 region has the DNA TGCGCCAGCAGCTTGGAAGGCGGGGGGACCTTGGAGACCCAGTACTTC. Encoded protein: CASSLEGGGTLETQYF.

The rearrangement joins TRBV6-1 to TRBJ1-2, with D unclear. Germline V gene data show CDR1 as MNHNS and CDR2 as SASEGT. The CDR3 covers 15 residues. The V end was cut by 2 bases, the J end by 1 base, with 11 bases between. CDR3 sequence (DNA): TGTGCCAGCAGTGAAATGAATCGCCTTAACTATGGCTACACCTTC. It is translated as CASSEMNRLNYGYTF.

The V gene is TRBV24-1, the J gene TRBJ1-1; 7 positions agree with TRBD1. CDR1 is KGHDR, CDR2 SFDVKD, per germline. Unmatched junction bases numbered 5, after V lost 2 bases and J lost 9 bases. The CDR3 spans 13 residues. Written as DNA, the CDR3 is TGTGCCACCAGTGATTCCGGGACAGAGAAAGCTTTCTTT. Its protein product is CATSDSGTEKAFF.

The chain employs TRBV7-9 and TRBJ2-2; D could derive from TRBD1 or TRBD2 (5 bases each). Trimming shortened V by 6 bases and J by 4 bases, and 24 bases separated the two germline ends. In germline, CDR1 is SEHNR, CDR2 FQNEAQ (reference sequence). This CDR3 contains 18 residues. The chain's CDR3 is CASRPKWGSTLGTGELFF. The CDR3 DNA is TGTGCCAGCAGACCCAAGTGGGGGTCCACCCTGGGCACCGGGGAGCTGTTTTTT. The full variable domain, completed using reference TRBV7-9 and TRBJ2-2, is DTGVSQNPRHKITKRGQNVTFRCDPISEHNRLYWYRQTLGQGPEFLTYFQNEAQLEKSRLLSDRFSAERPKGSFSTLEIQRTEQGDSAMYLCASRPKWGSTLGTGELFFGEGSRLTVL.

The V call is TRBV5-5, the J call TRBJ2-3; either TRBD1 or TRBD2 may supply D (5 bases each). This CDR3 comprises 14 residues. Trimming cost V 4 bases and J 4 bases, with 13 bases left between them. Germline V gives CDR1 SGHKS, CDR2 YYEKEE (reference sequence). The CDR3 spells CASSQGPPADTQYF. In DNA, the CDR3 is TGTGCCAGCAGCCAGGGACCCCCCGCAGATACGCAGTATTTT.

There are a few counts of this clonotype. The chain recombines TRBV5-1 with TRBJ1-1, with TRBD1 as a possible D gene (6 bases). Trimming stripped 4 bases from V and 2 bases from J, with 18 bases between. The germline V gene encodes CDR1 SGHRS and CDR2 YFSETQ. CDR3 size: 16 residues. Here the CDR3 reads CASSLQSQGSNTEAFF. The DNA of the CDR3 is TGCGCCAGCAGCCTTCAAAGCCAGGGGTCTAACACTGAAGCTTTCTTT. The whole variable domain, remainder taken from reference TRBV5-1 and TRBJ1-1, is KAGVTQTPRYLIKTRGQQVTLSCSPISGHRSVSWYQQTPGQGLQFLFEYFSETQRNKGNFPGRFSGRQFSNSRSEMNVSTLELGDSALYLCASSLQSQGSNTEAFFGQGTRLTVV.

This clonotype is categorized as large (0.1 to 1%). J is TRBJ1-2 and V is TRBV27, with TRBD1 identical over 10 bases. Germline CDR1 is MNHEY and CDR2 is SMNVEV (reference sequence). The CDR3 has 15 amino acids. J lost 7 bases, V lost 3 bases, and 8 bases had no gene match. CDR3 residues: CASSFRQGATGGYTF. The DNA for the CDR3 is TGTGCCAGCAGTTTCAGACAGGGGGCGACGGGTGGCTACACCTTC.

This sequence joins TRBV19 and TRBJ2-1, with D possibly matching TRBD2 (5 bases). Germline-derived CDR1 and CDR2 are LNHDA and SQIVND (reference sequence). This CDR3 has 12 residues. CDR3 protein: CVLRATRNEQFF. DNA for the CDR3: TGTGTCCTGCGGGCGACTCGGAATGAGCAGTTCTTC. The variable domain in full, completed from reference TRBV19 and TRBJ2-1, reads DGGITQSPKYLFRKEGQNVTLSCEQNLNHDAMYWYRQDPGQGLRLIYYSQIVNDFQKGDIAEGYSVSREKKESFPLTVTSAQKNPTAFYLCVLRATRNEQFFGPGTRLTVL.

This clonotype is large. This sequence joins TRBV20-1 and TRBJ2-5; TRBD2 aligns across 8 bases. Trimming cost V 5 bases and J 3 bases; bases outside gene matches: 14. Germline assignment: CDR1 DFQATT and CDR2 SNEGSKA (reference sequence). The CDR3 extends over 16 amino acids. CDR3 sequence (DNA): TGCAGTGCTCTTCCGGGACTAGGGGTTGTAAAAGAGACCCAGTACTTC. Translation: CSALPGLGVVKETQYF.

V usage is TRBV7-9 and J usage is TRBJ2-7; D tentatively fits TRBD1 or TRBD2 (5 bases each). V was clipped by 6 bases and J by 2 bases, with 20 bases between them. The CDR3 covers 16 residues. From germline, CDR1 is SEHNR and CDR2 FQNEAQ (reference sequence). CDR3 sequence reads: CASSLDWRQGPYEQYF. The CDR3 DNA follows: TGTGCCAGCAGTTTGGATTGGAGGCAGGGTCCCTACGAGCAGTACTTC.

This chain uses TRBV30 with TRBJ1-1, with 7 bases lining up with TRBD1. V lost 7 bases, J lost 2 bases, and 7 bases stayed unmatched. The germline V gene has CDR1 GTSNPN and CDR2 SVGIG (reference sequence). This CDR3 comprises 13 residues. The CDR3 DNA reads TGTGCCTCCAGTCGGGACAGAAACACTGAAGCTTTCTTT. Its translation is CASSRDRNTEAFF.

Notes on this clonotype: A read error may produce the germline difference seen at one junction end. The genes are TRBV10-3 and TRBJ1-6; TRBD1 aligns across 8 bases. CDR1 and CDR2 from the germline V gene are ENHRY and SYGVKD. This CDR3 is 14 amino acids long. The CDR3 region has the DNA TGTGCCAGCAGTCCCGACAGGGGTGGTTCACCCCTCCACTTT. The encoded protein is CASSPDRGGSPLHF.

The DNA for the CDR3 is TGTGCCAGCAGCCATCGGACACAGAATTCCTACAATGAGCAGTTCTTC. Its protein product is CASSHRTQNSYNEQFF. The chain has TRBV7-8 and TRBJ2-1; perhaps TRBD1 as D (5 bases). Germline V lookup: CDR1 SGHVS, CDR2 FQNEAQ. Trimming shortened V by 5 bases and J by 1 base, and 15 bases separated the two germline ends. The CDR3 sequence is 16 residues long.

This rearrangement joins TRBV18 to TRBJ2-3; D remains ambiguous. V lost 6 bases, J lost 0 bases, and 10 bases lay in between. Germline-derived CDR1 and CDR2 are KGHSH and LQKENI. This CDR3 is built from 14 residues. The CDR3 DNA sequence: TGTGCCAGCTCCCTGGGGTCTAGCACAGATACGCAGTATTTT. Translated, it gives CASSLGSSTDTQYF.

This clonotype was seen only a few times. V usage is TRBV6-1 and J usage is TRBJ2-1; 9 nucleotides align to TRBD2. Per the germline V gene, CDR1 is MNHNS and CDR2 is SASEGT. Trimming cost V 2 bases and J 4 bases; bases outside gene matches: 6. This CDR3 has 16 residues. The chain's CDR3 is CASSESAGGLYNEQFF. In DNA, the CDR3 is TGTGCCAGCAGTGAATCGGCGGGGGGGCTATACAATGAGCAGTTCTTC.

The V gene is TRBV6-2 or TRBV6-3, the J gene TRBJ2-5, with 10 positions matching TRBD1. The CDR3 has 16 residues. Per the germline V gene, CDR1 is MNHEY and CDR2 is SVGEGT. Trimming at V came to 6 bases and at J to 4 bases, leaving 11 bases not matched to a gene. The CDR3 spells CASSNDWDRGLETQYF. CDR3 nucleotides: TGTGCCAGCAGCAACGACTGGGACAGGGGACTAGAGACCCAGTACTTC.

The chain uses TRBV6-5 and TRBJ2-3, with 10 bases lining up with TRBD2. CDR1 and CDR2 from the germline V gene are MNHEY and SVGAGI. The CDR3 has 16 residues. After removal of 0 bases from V and 4 bases from J, the junction contained 4 bases not matched to a gene. The CDR3 DNA reads TGTGCCAGCAGTTACTCGGTAGCGGGGGGAGCAGATACGCAGTATTTT. This sequence encodes CASSYSVAGGADTQYF.

This sequence joins TRBV7-9 and TRBJ2-1, with 9 bases lining up with TRBD2. Trimming took 3 bases from V and 9 from J; bases not matched to a gene: 9. The CDR3 is 15 amino acids. In germline, CDR1 is SEHNR, CDR2 FQNEAQ (reference sequence). CDR3 in DNA: TGTGCCAGCAGCTTGGTGGGCGGGGGGGCTGGTGAGCAGTTCTTC. This sequence encodes CASSLVGGGAGEQFF.

This clonotype was found once. The rearrangement links TRBV6-1 to TRBJ1-5, with D unresolved. V was cut by 8 bases and J by 4 bases, with 12 bases left in between. The germline V gene has CDR1 MNHNS and CDR2 SASEGT. This CDR3 spans 13 amino acids. This CDR3 reads CASYQQLNQPQHF. CDR3 nucleotides: TGTGCCAGCTACCAACAGTTAAATCAGCCCCAGCATTTT.

CDR3 in DNA: TGCGCCAGCAGCCAAGATCGGGCGGGCTATGGCTACACCTTC. It translates to CASSQDRAGYGYTF. The V call is TRBV4-3, the J call TRBJ1-2; D gene ambiguous. The CDR3 is 14 amino acids. V was pared by 0 bases and J by 4 bases, with 9 bases between. Per the germline V gene, CDR1 is LGHNA and CDR2 is YSLEER.

The chain is built from TRBV7-9 and TRBJ1-2, with a tentative D call TRBD1 (5 bases). Trimming removed 5 bases at V and 10 bases at J, with 17 bases between. The germline gives CDR1 SEHNR, CDR2 FQNEAQ (reference sequence). The CDR3 contains 13 residues. CDR3 nucleotide sequence: TGTGCCAGCAGCCCAGACTGGGGGGGACCCTACACCTTC. Amino acid sequence: CASSPDWGGPYTF.